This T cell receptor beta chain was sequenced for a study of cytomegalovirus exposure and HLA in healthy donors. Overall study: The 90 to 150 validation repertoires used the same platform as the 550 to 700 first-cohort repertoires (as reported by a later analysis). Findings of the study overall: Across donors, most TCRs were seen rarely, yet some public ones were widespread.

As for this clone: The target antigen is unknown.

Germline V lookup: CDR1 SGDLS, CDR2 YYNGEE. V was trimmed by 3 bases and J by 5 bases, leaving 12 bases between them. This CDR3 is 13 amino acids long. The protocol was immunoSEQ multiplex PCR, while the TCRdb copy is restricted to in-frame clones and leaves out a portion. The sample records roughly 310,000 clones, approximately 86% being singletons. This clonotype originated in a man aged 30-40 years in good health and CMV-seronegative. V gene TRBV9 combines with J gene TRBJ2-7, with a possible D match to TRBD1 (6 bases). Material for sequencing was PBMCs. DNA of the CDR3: TGTGCCAGCAGCGCCCCACAGGGCGACGAGCAGTACTTC. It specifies CASSAPQGDEQYF.